The rows below give T cell receptor beta chains drawn from one sample of a study of a mutant IDH1 vaccine in newly diagnosed glioma. Profiled with immunoSEQ multiplex PCR; TCRdb holds only in-frame clones, not every one. The sample has more than 50,000 clones; roughly 80% are singletons. The antigens of these receptors remain unknown. Sequenced material: PBMCs, taken from a glioma patient whose treatment included an IDH1 peptide vaccine. The source of these receptors is a man aged 45-60 years with glioma. CDR3s include the opening cysteine and the closing phenylalanine or tryptophan. The order of the fields is J gene, CDR3 length, clone size, D gene, V gene, CDR3 protein, CDR3 DNA. D genes are given only for firm matches. Size is stated for part of the rows, as once, few or many counts, or as a class when the clone is expanded.

J gene: TRBJ2-3
CDR3 length: 15
clone size: NA
D gene: NA
V gene: TRBV5-5
CDR3 protein: CASSLMWQGEDTQYF
CDR3 DNA: TGTGCCAGCAGCTTGATGTGGCAGGGCGAAGATACGCAGTATTTT

J gene: TRBJ2-2
CDR3 length: 16
clone size: NA
D gene: NA
V gene: TRBV18
CDR3 protein: CASSPQVQANTGELFF
CDR3 DNA: TGTGCCAGCTCACCACAAGTACAGGCGAACACCGGGGAGCTGTTTTTT

J gene: TRBJ1-3
CDR3 length: 17
clone size: NA
D gene: NA
V gene: TRBV10-3
CDR3 protein: CAISEAGTGRPGNTIYF
CDR3 DNA: TGTGCCATCAGTGAGGCCGGGACTGGACGACCTGGAAACACCATATATTTT

J gene: TRBJ1-2
CDR3 length: 13
clone size: NA
D gene: NA
V gene: TRBV2
CDR3 protein: CASSQDGNYGYTF
CDR3 DNA: TGTGCCAGCAGTCAGGACGGCAACTATGGCTACACCTTC

J gene: TRBJ1-1
CDR3 length: 14
clone size: NA
D gene: NA
V gene: TRBV5-3
CDR3 protein: CARSSRGLGTEAFF
CDR3 DNA: TGTGCCAGAAGTTCGAGGGGTTTGGGGACTGAAGCTTTCTTT

J gene: TRBJ1-1
CDR3 length: 16
clone size: NA
D gene: NA
V gene: TRBV4-3
CDR3 protein: CASSQQTGTLNTEAFF
CDR3 DNA: TGCGCCAGCAGCCAACAAACCGGGACACTAAACACTGAAGCTTTCTTT

J gene: TRBJ2-3
CDR3 length: 16
clone size: NA
D gene: NA
V gene: TRBV18
CDR3 protein: CASSPAQGSSTDTQYF
CDR3 DNA: TGTGCCAGCTCACCAGCCCAGGGGAGTAGCACAGATACGCAGTATTTT

J gene: TRBJ2-5
CDR3 length: 13
clone size: NA
D gene: NA
V gene: TRBV6-5
CDR3 protein: CASSTDRAGTQYF
CDR3 DNA: TGTGCCAGCAGTACCGACCGGGCGGGGACCCAGTACTTC

J gene: TRBJ2-3
CDR3 length: 14
clone size: NA
D gene: TRBD2
V gene: TRBV19
CDR3 protein: CATKREGLTDTQYF
CDR3 DNA: TGTGCCACCAAGCGGGAGGGCCTCACAGATACGCAGTATTTT

J gene: TRBJ1-2
CDR3 length: 12
clone size: NA
D gene: TRBD1
V gene: TRBV18
CDR3 protein: CASSGTAYGYTF
CDR3 DNA: TGTGCCAGCTCAGGGACAGCCTATGGCTACACCTTC

J gene: TRBJ1-5
CDR3 length: 16
clone size: NA
D gene: NA
V gene: TRBV27
CDR3 protein: CASSLSMGFSAQPQHF
CDR3 DNA: TGTGCCAGCAGTTTATCGATGGGGTTTTCGGCCCAGCCCCAGCATTTT

J gene: TRBJ1-2
CDR3 length: 15
clone size: NA
D gene: NA
V gene: TRBV7-2
CDR3 protein: CASSLGVGGSRGYTF
CDR3 DNA: TGTGCCAGCAGCTTAGGCGTAGGAGGCTCTCGAGGCTACACCTTC

J gene: TRBJ2-3
CDR3 length: 16
clone size: NA
D gene: TRBD2
V gene: TRBV5-4
CDR3 protein: CASSSRLAGLEDTQYF
CDR3 DNA: TGTGCCAGCAGCTCCCGACTAGCGGGGCTAGAGGATACGCAGTATTTT

J gene: TRBJ1-5
CDR3 length: 16
clone size: NA
D gene: TRBD1
V gene: TRBV19
CDR3 protein: CASSIVPGGSNQPQHF
CDR3 DNA: TGTGCCAGTAGTATAGTACCAGGGGGCAGCAATCAGCCCCAGCATTTT

J gene: TRBJ1-2
CDR3 length: 14
clone size: NA
D gene: NA
V gene: TRBV7-2
CDR3 protein: CASSLESGNYGYTF
CDR3 DNA: TGTGCCAGCAGCTTAGAGAGTGGTAACTATGGCTACACCTTC

J gene: TRBJ1-2
CDR3 length: 13
clone size: NA
D gene: TRBD1
V gene: TRBV7-2
CDR3 protein: CASSLGTGGVYTF
CDR3 DNA: TGTGCCAGCAGCCTCGGGACAGGGGGGGTCTACACCTTC

J gene: TRBJ2-3
CDR3 length: 12
clone size: NA
D gene: TRBD1
V gene: TRBV9
CDR3 protein: CASSVDRGTQYF
CDR3 DNA: TGTGCCAGCAGCGTAGACAGGGGTACGCAGTATTTT

J gene: TRBJ2-2
CDR3 length: 14
clone size: NA
D gene: NA
V gene: TRBV5-4
CDR3 protein: CASSRGTEGGELFF
CDR3 DNA: TGTGCCAGCAGCCGCGGGACAGAGGGCGGGGAGCTGTTTTTT

J gene: TRBJ1-5
CDR3 length: 13
clone size: NA
D gene: NA
V gene: TRBV9
CDR3 protein: CASSRDSNQPQHF
CDR3 DNA: TGTGCCAGCAGCAGGGACAGCAATCAGCCCCAGCATTTT

J gene: TRBJ1-2
CDR3 length: 14
clone size: NA
D gene: TRBD1
V gene: TRBV7-8
CDR3 protein: CASSKGTGVNGYTF
CDR3 DNA: TGTGCCAGCTCGAAGGGGACAGGAGTAAATGGCTACACCTTC

J gene: TRBJ2-7
CDR3 length: 14
clone size: NA
D gene: TRBD1
V gene: TRBV5-4
CDR3 protein: CASSLGQGGMEQYF
CDR3 DNA: TGTGCCAGCAGCTTAGGACAGGGGGGCATGGAGCAGTACTTC

J gene: TRBJ2-7
CDR3 length: 14
clone size: NA
D gene: NA
V gene: TRBV5-6
CDR3 protein: CASSWLDRDYEQYF
CDR3 DNA: TGTGCCAGCAGCTGGTTGGACAGAGATTACGAGCAGTACTTC

J gene: TRBJ2-1
CDR3 length: 13
clone size: large
D gene: NA
V gene: TRBV19
CDR3 protein: CASRDLQDNEQFF
CDR3 DNA: TGTGCCAGTAGGGACCTTCAGGACAATGAGCAGTTCTTC

J gene: TRBJ2-1
CDR3 length: 17
clone size: NA
D gene: TRBD2
V gene: TRBV27
CDR3 protein: CASSQSTSLSSYNEQFF
CDR3 DNA: TGTGCCAGCAGTCAATCGACTAGCCTGAGCTCCTACAATGAGCAGTTCTTC

J gene: TRBJ2-7
CDR3 length: 17
clone size: NA
D gene: TRBD1
V gene: TRBV4-1
CDR3 protein: CASSQEGSGTGVLGQYF
CDR3 DNA: TGCGCCAGCAGCCAAGAGGGTTCCGGGACAGGTGTTTTAGGGCAGTACTTC

J gene: TRBJ2-7
CDR3 length: 15
clone size: NA
D gene: NA
V gene: TRBV5-4
CDR3 protein: CASSLGSVGVGEQYF
CDR3 DNA: TGTGCCAGCAGCTTGGGGTCGGTGGGGGTCGGGGAGCAGTACTTC

J gene: TRBJ1-5
CDR3 length: 13
clone size: NA
D gene: NA
V gene: TRBV2
CDR3 protein: CASSEIVNQPQHF
CDR3 DNA: TGTGCCAGCAGTGAAATCGTTAATCAGCCCCAGCATTTT

J gene: TRBJ2-5
CDR3 length: 14
clone size: NA
D gene: TRBD1
V gene: TRBV5-1
CDR3 protein: CASSLVGQQETQYF
CDR3 DNA: TGCGCCAGCAGCTTGGTGGGACAGCAAGAGACCCAGTACTTC

J gene: TRBJ2-3
CDR3 length: 17
clone size: NA
D gene: NA
V gene: TRBV14
CDR3 protein: CASSLFPGPGRTDTQYF
CDR3 DNA: TGTGCCAGCAGCTTATTTCCGGGACCCGGGCGTACAGATACGCAGTATTTT

J gene: TRBJ1-2
CDR3 length: 15
clone size: NA
D gene: TRBD1
V gene: TRBV6-5
CDR3 protein: CASSPNRGTPYGYTF
CDR3 DNA: TGTGCCAGCAGTCCTAACAGGGGGACTCCCTATGGCTACACCTTC

J gene: TRBJ2-1
CDR3 length: 14
clone size: NA
D gene: TRBD2
V gene: TRBV7-6
CDR3 protein: CASSLLAGGREQFF
CDR3 DNA: TGTGCCAGCAGCTTACTAGCGGGGGGGAGGGAGCAGTTCTTC

J gene: TRBJ1-6
CDR3 length: 14
clone size: NA
D gene: TRBD1
V gene: TRBV11-2
CDR3 protein: CATQTGGYNSPLHF
CDR3 DNA: TGTGCAACCCAGACAGGGGGCTATAATTCACCCCTCCACTTT

J gene: TRBJ2-1
CDR3 length: 15
clone size: few
D gene: TRBD2
V gene: TRBV6-4
CDR3 protein: CASSDGTSGGNEQFF
CDR3 DNA: TGTGCCAGCAGTGACGGGACTAGCGGGGGGAATGAGCAGTTCTTC

J gene: TRBJ1-5
CDR3 length: 15
clone size: few
D gene: TRBD1
V gene: TRBV9
CDR3 protein: CASSGTGNSNQPQHF
CDR3 DNA: TGTGCCAGCAGCGGGACAGGGAATAGCAATCAGCCCCAGCATTTT

J gene: TRBJ2-3
CDR3 length: 17
clone size: NA
D gene: TRBD2
V gene: TRBV13
CDR3 protein: CASSSRKAGAPPHTQYF
CDR3 DNA: TGTGCCAGCAGCTCAAGAAAGGCGGGAGCCCCCCCCCATACGCAGTATTTT

J gene: TRBJ1-4
CDR3 length: 15
clone size: NA
D gene: NA
V gene: TRBV6-1
CDR3 protein: CASSSPGGLNEKLFF
CDR3 DNA: TGTGCCAGCAGCAGCCCGGGGGGTCTTAATGAAAAACTGTTTTTT

J gene: TRBJ2-3
CDR3 length: 13
clone size: NA
D gene: NA
V gene: TRBV28
CDR3 protein: CASAHGGTDTQYF
CDR3 DNA: TGTGCCAGCGCCCATGGGGGCACAGATACGCAGTATTTT

J gene: TRBJ1-1
CDR3 length: 12
clone size: NA
D gene: NA
V gene: TRBV29-1
CDR3 protein: CSVGSGNTEAFF
CDR3 DNA: TGCAGCGTTGGGTCAGGAAACACTGAAGCTTTCTTT

J gene: TRBJ2-2
CDR3 length: 16
clone size: NA
D gene: NA
V gene: TRBV7-8
CDR3 protein: CASTPRAGRATGELFF
CDR3 DNA: TGTGCCAGCACCCCCCGGGCGGGGCGGGCCACCGGGGAGCTGTTTTTT

J gene: TRBJ2-7
CDR3 length: 12
clone size: NA
D gene: NA
V gene: TRBV28
CDR3 protein: CASSLRLHEQYF
CDR3 DNA: TGTGCCAGCAGTTTAAGACTTCACGAGCAGTACTTC

J gene: TRBJ1-4
CDR3 length: 11
clone size: NA
D gene: NA
V gene: TRBV20-1
CDR3 protein: CSAPDNEKLFF
CDR3 DNA: TGCAGTGCCCCGGATAATGAAAAACTGTTTTTT

J gene: TRBJ2-7
CDR3 length: 12
clone size: NA
D gene: NA
V gene: TRBV5-4
CDR3 protein: CASSLGLQEQYF
CDR3 DNA: TGTGCCAGCAGCTTGGGACTTCAGGAGCAGTACTTC

J gene: TRBJ1-1
CDR3 length: 13
clone size: NA
D gene: NA
V gene: TRBV30
CDR3 protein: CAWSVPGNTEAFF
CDR3 DNA: TGTGCCTGGAGTGTACCCGGGAACACTGAAGCTTTCTTT

J gene: TRBJ2-7
CDR3 length: 13
clone size: NA
D gene: NA
V gene: TRBV18
CDR3 protein: CASSPPGSYEQYF
CDR3 DNA: TGTGCCAGCTCACCACCAGGCTCCTACGAGCAGTACTTC

J gene: TRBJ1-5
CDR3 length: 15
clone size: NA
D gene: NA
V gene: TRBV2
CDR3 protein: CASQREHYSNQPQHF
CDR3 DNA: TGTGCCAGCCAAAGGGAGCATTATAGCAATCAGCCCCAGCATTTT

J gene: TRBJ2-7
CDR3 length: 11
clone size: NA
D gene: NA
V gene: TRBV5-5
CDR3 protein: CASSFLLEQYF
CDR3 DNA: TGTGCCAGCAGCTTTTTGCTCGAGCAGTACTTC

J gene: TRBJ2-7
CDR3 length: 12
clone size: NA
D gene: NA
V gene: TRBV5-6
CDR3 protein: CASSLFGYEQYF
CDR3 DNA: TGTGCCAGCAGCTTATTCGGTTACGAGCAGTACTTC

J gene: TRBJ1-2
CDR3 length: 14
clone size: NA
D gene: TRBD1
V gene: TRBV7-9
CDR3 protein: CASSQDRAMDGYTF
CDR3 DNA: TGTGCCAGCAGCCAGGACAGGGCGATGGATGGCTACACCTTC

J gene: TRBJ2-1
CDR3 length: 13
clone size: NA
D gene: NA
V gene: TRBV13
CDR3 protein: CASSLTAYNEQFF
CDR3 DNA: TGTGCCAGCAGCTTAACAGCTTACAATGAGCAGTTCTTC